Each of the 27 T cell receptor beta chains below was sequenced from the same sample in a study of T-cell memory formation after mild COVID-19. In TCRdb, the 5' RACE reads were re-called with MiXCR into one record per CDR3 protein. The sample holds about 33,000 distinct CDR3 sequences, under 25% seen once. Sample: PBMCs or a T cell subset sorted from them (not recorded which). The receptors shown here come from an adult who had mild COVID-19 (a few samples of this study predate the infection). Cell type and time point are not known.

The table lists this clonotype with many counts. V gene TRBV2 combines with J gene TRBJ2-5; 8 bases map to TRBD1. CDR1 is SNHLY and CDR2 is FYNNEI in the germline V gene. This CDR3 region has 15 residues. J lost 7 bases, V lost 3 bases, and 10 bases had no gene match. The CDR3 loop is CASSDTRTGQGTQYF. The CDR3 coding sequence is TGTGCCAGCAGTGATACGCGGACAGGACAGGGGACCCAGTACTTC.

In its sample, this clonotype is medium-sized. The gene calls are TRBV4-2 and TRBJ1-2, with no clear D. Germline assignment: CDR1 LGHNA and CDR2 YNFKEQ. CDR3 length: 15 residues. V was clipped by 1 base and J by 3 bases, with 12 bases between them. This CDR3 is CASSQGAGVDYGYTF. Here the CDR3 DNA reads TGTGCCAGCAGCCAAGGAGCCGGGGTGGACTATGGCTACACCTTC.

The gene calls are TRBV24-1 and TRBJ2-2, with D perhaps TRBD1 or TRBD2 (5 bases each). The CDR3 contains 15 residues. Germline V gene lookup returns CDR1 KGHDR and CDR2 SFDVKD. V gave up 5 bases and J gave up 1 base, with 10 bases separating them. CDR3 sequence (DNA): TGTGCCACCAGTGGACTGGGGGTGAACACCGGGGAGCTGTTTTTT. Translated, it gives CATSGLGVNTGELFF.

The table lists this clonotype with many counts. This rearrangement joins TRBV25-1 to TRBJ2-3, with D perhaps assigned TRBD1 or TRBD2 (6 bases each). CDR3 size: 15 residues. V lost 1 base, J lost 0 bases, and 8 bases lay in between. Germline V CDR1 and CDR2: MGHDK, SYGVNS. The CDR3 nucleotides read TGTGCCAGCAGTGAATGGAGGGGGAGCACAGATACGCAGTATTTT. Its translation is CASSEWRGSTDTQYF.

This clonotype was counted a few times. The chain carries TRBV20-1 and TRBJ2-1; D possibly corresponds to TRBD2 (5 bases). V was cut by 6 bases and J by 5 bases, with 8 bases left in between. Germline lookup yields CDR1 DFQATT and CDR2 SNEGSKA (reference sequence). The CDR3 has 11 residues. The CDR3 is CSASGHNEQFF. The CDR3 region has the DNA TGCAGTGCCAGCGGTCACAATGAGCAGTTCTTC.

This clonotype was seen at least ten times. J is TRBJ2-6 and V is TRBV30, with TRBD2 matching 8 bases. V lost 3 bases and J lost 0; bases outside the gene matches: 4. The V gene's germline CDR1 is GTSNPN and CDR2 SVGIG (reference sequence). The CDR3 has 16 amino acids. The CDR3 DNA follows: TGTGCCTGGAGCTTAGCGGGGCACTCTGGGGCCAACGTCCTGACTTTC. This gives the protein CAWSLAGHSGANVLTF.

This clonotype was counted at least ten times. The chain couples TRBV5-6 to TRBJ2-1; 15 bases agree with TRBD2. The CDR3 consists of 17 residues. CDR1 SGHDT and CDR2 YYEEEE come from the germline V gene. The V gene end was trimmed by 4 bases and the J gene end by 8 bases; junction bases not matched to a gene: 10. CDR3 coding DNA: TGTGCCAGCAGCAGGACTAGCGGGGGGGTCACCGGCGATGAGCAGTTCTTC. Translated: CASSRTSGGVTGDEQFF.

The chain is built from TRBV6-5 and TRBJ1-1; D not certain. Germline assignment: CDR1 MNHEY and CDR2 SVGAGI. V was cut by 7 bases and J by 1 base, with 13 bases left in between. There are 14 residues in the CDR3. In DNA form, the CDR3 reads TGTGCCAGCACTCCCGGAGGAGGGAACACTGAAGCTTTCTTT. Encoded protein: CASTPGGGNTEAFF.

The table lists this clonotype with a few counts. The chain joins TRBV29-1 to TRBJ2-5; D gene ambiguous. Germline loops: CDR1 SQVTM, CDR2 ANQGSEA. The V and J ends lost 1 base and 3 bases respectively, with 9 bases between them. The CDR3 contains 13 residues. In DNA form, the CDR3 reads TGCAGCGTTGAAGTCTCCCTAAAAGAGACCCAGTACTTC. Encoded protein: CSVEVSLKETQYF.

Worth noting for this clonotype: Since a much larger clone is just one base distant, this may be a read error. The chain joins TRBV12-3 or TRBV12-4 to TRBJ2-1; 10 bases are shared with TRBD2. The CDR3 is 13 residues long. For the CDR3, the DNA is TGTGCCAGCAGTCTAGCGGGGGCCAATGAGAAGTTCTTC. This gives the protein CASSLAGANEKFF.

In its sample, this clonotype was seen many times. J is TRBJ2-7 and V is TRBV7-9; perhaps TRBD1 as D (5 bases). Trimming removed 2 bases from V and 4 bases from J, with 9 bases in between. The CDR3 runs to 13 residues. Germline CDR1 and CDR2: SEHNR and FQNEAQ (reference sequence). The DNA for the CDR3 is TGTGCCAGCAGCTTAACCCAGGGATACGAGCAGTACTTC. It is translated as CASSLTQGYEQYF.

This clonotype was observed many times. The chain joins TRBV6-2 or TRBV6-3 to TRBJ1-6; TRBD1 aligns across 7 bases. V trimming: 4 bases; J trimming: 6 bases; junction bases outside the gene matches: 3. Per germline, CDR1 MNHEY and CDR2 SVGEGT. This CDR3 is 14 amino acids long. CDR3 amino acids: CASSWGQFNSPLHF. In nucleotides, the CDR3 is TGTGCCAGCAGTTGGGGACAGTTTAATTCACCCCTCCACTTT.

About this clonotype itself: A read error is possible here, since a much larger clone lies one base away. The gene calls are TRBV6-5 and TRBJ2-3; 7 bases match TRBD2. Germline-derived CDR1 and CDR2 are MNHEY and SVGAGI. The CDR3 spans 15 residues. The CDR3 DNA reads TGTGCCCGCAGGCCCGGGGCGGGAGGCACAGATACGCAGTATTTT. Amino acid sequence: CARRPGAGGTDTQYF.

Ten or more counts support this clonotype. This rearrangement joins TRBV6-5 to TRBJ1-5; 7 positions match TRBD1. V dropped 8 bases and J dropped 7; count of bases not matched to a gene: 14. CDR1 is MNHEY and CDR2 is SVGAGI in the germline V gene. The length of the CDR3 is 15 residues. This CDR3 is CASSLKGGVRQPQHF. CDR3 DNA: TGTGCCAGCTCCCTAAAAGGGGGCGTAAGGCAGCCCCAGCATTTT.

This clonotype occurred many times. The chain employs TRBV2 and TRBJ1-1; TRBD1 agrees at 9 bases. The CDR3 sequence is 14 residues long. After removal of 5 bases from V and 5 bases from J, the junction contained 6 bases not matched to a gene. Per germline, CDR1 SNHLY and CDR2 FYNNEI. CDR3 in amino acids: CASSSGTGWTEAFF. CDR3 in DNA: TGTGCCAGCAGTTCCGGGACAGGGTGGACTGAAGCTTTCTTT.

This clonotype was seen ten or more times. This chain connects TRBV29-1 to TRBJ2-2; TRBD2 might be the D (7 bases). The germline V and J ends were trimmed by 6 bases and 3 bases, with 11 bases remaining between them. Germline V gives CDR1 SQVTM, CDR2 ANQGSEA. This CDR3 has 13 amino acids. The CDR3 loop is CSVRGGDTGELFF. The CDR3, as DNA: TGCAGCGTCCGAGGGGGGGACACCGGGGAGCTGTTTTTT.

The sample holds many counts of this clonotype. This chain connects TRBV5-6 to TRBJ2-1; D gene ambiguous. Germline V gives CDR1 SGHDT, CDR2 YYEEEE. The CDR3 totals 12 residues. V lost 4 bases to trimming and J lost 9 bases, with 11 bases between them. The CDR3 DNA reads TGTGCCAGCAGCCTGAGCAGAGGTGAGCAGTTCTTC. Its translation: CASSLSRGEQFF.

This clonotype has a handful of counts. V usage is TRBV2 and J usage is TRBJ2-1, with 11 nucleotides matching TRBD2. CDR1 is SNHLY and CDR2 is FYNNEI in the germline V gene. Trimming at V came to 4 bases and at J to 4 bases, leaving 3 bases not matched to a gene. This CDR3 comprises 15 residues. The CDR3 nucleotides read TGTGCCAGCAGTGTTTTAGCGGGGGGGTACAATGAGCAGTTCTTC. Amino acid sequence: CASSVLAGGYNEQFF.

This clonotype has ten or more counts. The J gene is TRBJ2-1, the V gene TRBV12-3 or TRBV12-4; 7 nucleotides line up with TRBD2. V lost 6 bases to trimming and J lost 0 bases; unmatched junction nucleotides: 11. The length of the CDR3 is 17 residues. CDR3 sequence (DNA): TGTGCCAGCAGGGGACTAATCTCTTCCCCCTCCTACAATGAGCAGTTCTTC. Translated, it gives CASRGLISSPSYNEQFF.

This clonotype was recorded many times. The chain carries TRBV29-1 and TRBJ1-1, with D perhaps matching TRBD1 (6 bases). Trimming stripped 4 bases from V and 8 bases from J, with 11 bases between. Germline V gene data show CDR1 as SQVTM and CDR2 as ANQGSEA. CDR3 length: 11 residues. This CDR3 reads CSVGGHGEAFF. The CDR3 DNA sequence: TGCAGCGTTGGGGGGCACGGGGAAGCTTTCTTT.

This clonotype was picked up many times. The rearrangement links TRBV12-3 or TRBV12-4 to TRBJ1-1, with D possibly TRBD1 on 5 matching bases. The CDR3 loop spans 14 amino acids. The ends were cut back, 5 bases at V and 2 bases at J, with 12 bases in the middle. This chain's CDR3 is CASSLSDRNTEAFF. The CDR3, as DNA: TGTGCCAGCAGTCTTTCCGACAGAAACACTGAAGCTTTCTTT.

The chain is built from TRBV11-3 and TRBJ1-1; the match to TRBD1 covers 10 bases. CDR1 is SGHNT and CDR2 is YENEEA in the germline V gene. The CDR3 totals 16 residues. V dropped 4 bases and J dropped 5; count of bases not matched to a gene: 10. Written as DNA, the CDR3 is TGTGCCAGCAGCTCCGCCCGACAGGGGGCCGGGACTGAAGCTTTCTTT. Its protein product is CASSSARQGAGTEAFF.

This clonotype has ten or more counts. DNA of the CDR3: TGTGCCAGCAGTCCCCGTCCGGGAAACGGTGGTGGGCCAGATACGCAGTATTTT. It codes for CASSPRPGNGGGPDTQYF. The chain uses TRBV12-3 or TRBV12-4 and TRBJ2-3; possible D gene TRBD2, 5 bases. The length of the CDR3 is 18 residues. V was trimmed by 5 bases and J by 4 bases, leaving 25 bases between them.

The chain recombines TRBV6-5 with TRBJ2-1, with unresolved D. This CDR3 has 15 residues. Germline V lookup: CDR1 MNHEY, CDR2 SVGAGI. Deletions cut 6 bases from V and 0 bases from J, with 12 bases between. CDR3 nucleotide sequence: TGTGCCAGCAGCCCTGGCTTGAACTCCTACAATGAGCAGTTCTTC. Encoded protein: CASSPGLNSYNEQFF.

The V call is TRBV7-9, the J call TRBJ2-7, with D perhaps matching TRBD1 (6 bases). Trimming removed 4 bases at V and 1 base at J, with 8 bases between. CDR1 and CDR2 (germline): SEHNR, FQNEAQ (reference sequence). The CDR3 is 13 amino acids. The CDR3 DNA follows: TGTGCCAGCAGCTCCGGACAGTCCTACGAGCAGTACTTC. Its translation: CASSSGQSYEQYF.

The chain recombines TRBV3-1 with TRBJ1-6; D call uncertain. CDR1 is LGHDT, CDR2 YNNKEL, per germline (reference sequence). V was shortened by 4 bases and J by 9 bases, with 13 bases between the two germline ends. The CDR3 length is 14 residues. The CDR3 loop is CASSPGRSRSPLHF. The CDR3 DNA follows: TGTGCCAGCAGCCCGGGCAGGTCGCGTTCACCCCTCCACTTT.

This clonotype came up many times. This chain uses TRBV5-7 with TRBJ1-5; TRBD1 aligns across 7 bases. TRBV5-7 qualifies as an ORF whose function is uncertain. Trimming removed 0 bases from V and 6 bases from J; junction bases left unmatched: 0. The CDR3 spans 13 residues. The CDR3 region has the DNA TGTGCCAGCAGCTTGGACAGGGGTCAGCCCCAGCATTTT. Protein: CASSLDRGQPQHF.